This T cell receptor beta chain emerged from a study of Ad26.COV2.S vaccination and SARS-CoV-2 variants. The table came from immunoSEQ multiplex PCR; TCRdb's copy has only in-frame clones and leaves some out. The profile covers hundreds of thousands of clones, with about 91% appearing a single time and around 4% taken by the ten largest. V gave up 5 bases and J gave up 6 bases, with 10 bases separating them. The CDR3 has 12 amino acids. Germline V lookup: CDR1 SGHAT, CDR2 FQNNGV. The V gene is TRBV11-2, the J gene TRBJ1-2; D not resolved. The TCR comes from a human donor who had recovered from COVID-19. The sample in question was peripheral blood, obtained after recovery from COVID-19. CDR3 in DNA: TGTGCCAGCAGCCGGGAGGGTAATGGCTACACCTTC. Protein product: CASSREGNGYTF.